This T cell receptor (beta chain) emerged from a study of PD-1 blockade in classical Hodgkin lymphoma. Assay: immunoSEQ multiplex PCR; the TCRdb copy retains only in-frame clones and omits some. The data hold tens of thousands of clones, with approximately 90% observed a single time. V dropped 2 bases and J dropped 7 bases, with 10 bases sitting between them. In germline, CDR1 is SGHTS, CDR2 YDEGEE. The CDR3 is 13 amino acids. This clone occurred once. Time point noted: cycle 4 day 1 (C4D1), after 6 weeks of nivolumab. In every patient, relapse followed autologous stem cell transplantation, while exposure to brentuximab vedotin differed.

The receptor was isolated from a human donor with classical Hodgkin lymphoma. The chain joins TRBV5-8 to TRBJ1-5, with D unclear. The input for sequencing was peripheral blood mononuclear cells (PBMCs), taken before the fourth cycle of nivolumab. The CDR3 DNA reads TGTGCCAGCAGCTTTAGACACAGCCAGCCCCAGCATTTT. Protein: CASSFRHSQPQHF.